This is a list of T cell receptor beta chains from one sample in a study of neurological immune-mediated disorders. TCRdb used MiXCR to reprocess the 5' RACE reads, holding one entry per CDR3 protein. The table lists tens of thousands of distinct CDR3 sequences, 3% to 5% of them singletons. The sequenced sample was PBMCs. These receptors were obtained from a man aged 30 to 45 with multiple sclerosis. CDR3s include the opening cysteine and the closing phenylalanine or tryptophan. The D gene is left open where the match is weak. Clone size is shown for a subset of rows, as once, few, many or a class of expanded clone.

CDR3 DNA	CDR3 protein	clone size	D gene	CDR3 length	V gene	J gene
TGCAGTGTGGACAGGGGGGTCGGGGAGCTGTTTTTT	CSVDRGVGELFF	.	TRBD1	12	TRBV20-1	TRBJ2-2
TGTGCCAGCAGTATGGACAGGGCTCCCTACGAGCAGTACTTC	CASSMDRAPYEQYF	many	TRBD1	14	TRBV25-1	TRBJ2-7
TGTGCCAGCAGTTCAGACTATGGCTACACCTTC	CASSSDYGYTF	many	.	11	TRBV27	TRBJ1-2
TGTGCCAGCAGTTACTCGGCCCGACGTGGCTACACCTTC	CASSYSARRGYTF	many	.	13	TRBV6-5	TRBJ1-2
TGTGCCAGCAGCTTGGCCCGTGATGGCTACACCTTC	CASSLARDGYTF	many	.	12	TRBV5-6	TRBJ1-2
TGCGCCAGCAGCTTGGCCGACAGGTCTAGAGAGACCCAGTACTTC	CASSLADRSRETQYF	many	.	15	TRBV5-1	TRBJ2-5
TGTGCCAGCAGTTCAGGGGGCTGGGGTGAAAAACTGTTTTTT	CASSSGGWGEKLFF	many	TRBD1	14	TRBV6-5	TRBJ1-4
TGCGCCAGCAGTGAGCGCCCAGTGGAAAAACTGTTTTTT	CASSERPVEKLFF	many	.	13	TRBV10-2	TRBJ1-4
TGCAGTGCTAGAGATCCCTCCGGGGGGCGAGAGACCCAGTACTTC	CSARDPSGGRETQYF	many	.	15	TRBV20-1	TRBJ2-5
TGCAGCTTCCAACAGGGGAGGGACACCGGGGAGCTGTTTTTT	CSFQQGRDTGELFF	many	.	14	TRBV29-1	TRBJ2-2
TGTGCCAGCACGAGCATTTACAATGAGCAGTTCTTC	CASTSIYNEQFF	many	.	12	TRBV12-3/TRBV12-4	TRBJ2-1
TGCAGCGGACTGAGGCAGGTGAACACTGAAGCTTTCTTT	CSGLRQVNTEAFF	many	.	13	TRBV29-1	TRBJ1-1
TGCAGTGCTAGCGAGACGCTAAGGGGGGCGTGGTACGAGCAGTACTTC	CSASETLRGAWYEQYF	few	.	16	TRBV20-1	TRBJ2-7
TGCGCCAGCAGCCCTCACCCGACAGGTGGTGGCAATCAGCCCCAGCATTTT	CASSPHPTGGGNQPQHF	many	.	17	TRBV5-1	TRBJ1-5
TGCAGTGCTTCTGACCTCTTGGGGGTCTATGGCTACACCTTC	CSASDLLGVYGYTF	many	.	14	TRBV20-1	TRBJ1-2